Following are 2 T cell receptor beta chains from one sample sequenced in a study of blood T cell repertoires in COVID-19. Libraries were prepared by immunoSEQ multiplex PCR; TCRdb keeps only in-frame clonotypes and omits some of them. The sample includes tens of thousands of clones, approximately 80% of them seen just once. Sequences were obtained from peripheral blood. The receptors come from a man between 60 and 75 years old with acute or convalescent COVID-19.

The chain combines TRBV7-8 with TRBJ1-5, with D possibly TRBD1 on 5 matching bases. The CDR3 is 15 residues long. Trimming left V 4 bases short and J 0 bases short, with 10 bases between. CDR1 is SGHVS, CDR2 FQNEAQ, per germline. The CDR3, as DNA: TGTGCCAGCAGCTCTCAGGGCTTTAGCAATCAGCCCCAGCATTTT. It is translated as CASSSQGFSNQPQHF.

The chain combines TRBV5-1 with TRBJ2-5, with a tentative D call TRBD2 (5 bases). CDR1 is SGHRS and CDR2 is YFSETQ in the germline V gene. Trimming removed 0 bases at V and 7 bases at J, with 16 bases between. The CDR3 is made up of 15 amino acids. The CDR3 DNA follows: TGCGCCAGCAGCTTGGAGTCTAGCCCCGGGCGGACCCAGTACTTC. Residues: CASSLESSPGRTQYF.